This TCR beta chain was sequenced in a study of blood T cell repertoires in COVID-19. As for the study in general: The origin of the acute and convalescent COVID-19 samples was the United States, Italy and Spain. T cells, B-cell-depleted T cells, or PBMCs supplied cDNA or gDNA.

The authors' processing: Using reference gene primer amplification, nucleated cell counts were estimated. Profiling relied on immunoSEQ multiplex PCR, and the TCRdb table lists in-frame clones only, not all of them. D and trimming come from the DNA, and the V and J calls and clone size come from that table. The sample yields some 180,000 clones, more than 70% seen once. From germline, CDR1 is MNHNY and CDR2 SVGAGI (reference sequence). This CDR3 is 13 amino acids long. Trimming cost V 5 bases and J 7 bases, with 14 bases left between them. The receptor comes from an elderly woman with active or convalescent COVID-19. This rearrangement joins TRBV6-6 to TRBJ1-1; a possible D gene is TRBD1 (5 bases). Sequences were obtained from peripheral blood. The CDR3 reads CASSHGHLGEAFF. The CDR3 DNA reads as TGTGCCAGCAGTCACGGACACCTCGGTGAAGCTTTCTTT.